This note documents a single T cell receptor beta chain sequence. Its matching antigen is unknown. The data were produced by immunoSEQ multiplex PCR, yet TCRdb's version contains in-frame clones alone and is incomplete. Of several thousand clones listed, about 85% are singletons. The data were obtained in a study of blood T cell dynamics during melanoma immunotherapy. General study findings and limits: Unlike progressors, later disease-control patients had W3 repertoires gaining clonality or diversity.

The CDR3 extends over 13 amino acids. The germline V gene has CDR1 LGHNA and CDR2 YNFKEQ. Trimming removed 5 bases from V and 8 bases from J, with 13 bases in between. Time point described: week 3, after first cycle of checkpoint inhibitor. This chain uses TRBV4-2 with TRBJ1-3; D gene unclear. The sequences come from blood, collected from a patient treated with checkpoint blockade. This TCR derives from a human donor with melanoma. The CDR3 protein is CASSTWTEYTIYF. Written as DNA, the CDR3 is TGTGCCAGCAGCACGTGGACGGAATACACCATATATTTT.